This T cell receptor (beta chain) was recovered during a study of CD8+CD57+ T cells in acquired aplastic anemia (dated by TCRdb to the late 2010s). In terms of the full investigation: DNA extracted from sorted CD4+ and CD8+ cells had a mean of roughly 3.4 ug, with a range of roughly 0.2 to 27.4 ug. For healthy donor samples, the average read count was around 10 million for CD4+ cells and roughly 12 million for CD8+ cells.

Profiling of TCR beta VDJ combinations and CDR3 sequences used genomic DNA as the template. TCR repertoire sequencing was run on an Illumina HiSeq 2000. In the source study's methods: Repertoire assessment relied on Simpson's diversity index, CDR3 size and DJ length profiles, and TRBV/TRBJ rearrangement plots. Whichever DNA sequence was most abundant in the deep sequencing data was defined as the immunodominant clone. CDR3 amino acid sequences were checked for sharing between subjects and were compared against published repertoires and the VDJdb database. TCRdb applied fastp at Q25 and MiXCR to the public reads, then kept only in-frame beta chains. Rows matching on CDR3 protein sequence are summarized as one entry with the most common DNA and genes. The V and J calls were not made by the authors but by TCRdb's processing. This sample is represented by around 130,000 distinct CDR3 sequences; around 46% of them were singletons. The ten top clones hold about 2.3% of the sample.

In the study, sorted CD4+ and CD8+ blood T cells from patients with severe aplastic anemia and from healthy subjects underwent deep sequencing of TCR repertoires. Ficoll-Paque density gradient centrifugation was used to isolate peripheral blood mononuclear cells. CD4+ and CD8+ T cells were sorted by FACS or magnetic beads before DNA extraction. Turning to this clonotype: The antigen it binds to is not known. Per-base qualities were not stored, and no clone one base away is much larger.

What the study reported, not specific to this receptor: Although around 30 CD8+ CDR3 sequences were shared by patients and controls, these sequences appeared highly expressed in patients and within the immunodominant clones of patients. CD8+ Simpson's diversity did not differ significantly between patients and healthy controls (P=0.060).

The TCR sequence derives from a human donor in good health, serving as a control. Source material: sorted CD4+, CD8+, or CD8+CD57+ T cells (not recorded which) from PBMCs.

The bases are TGCAGTGCTAGGCGGGGGATAGCCACAGATACGCAGTATTTT. It specifies CSARRGIATDTQYF. The V gene is TRBV20-1 and the J gene is TRBJ2-3, with 7 bases aligning to TRBD2. From V the trimming removes 3 bases and from J it removes 2 bases, while the gene matches leave 5 bases of the junction unaccounted for. The CDR3, from cysteine to phenylalanine, totals 14 residues. Just CDR3 DNA is preserved here, 42 bases in frame from base 1. The germline V gene (reference sequence) gives CDR1 as DFQATT and CDR2 as SNEGSKA.